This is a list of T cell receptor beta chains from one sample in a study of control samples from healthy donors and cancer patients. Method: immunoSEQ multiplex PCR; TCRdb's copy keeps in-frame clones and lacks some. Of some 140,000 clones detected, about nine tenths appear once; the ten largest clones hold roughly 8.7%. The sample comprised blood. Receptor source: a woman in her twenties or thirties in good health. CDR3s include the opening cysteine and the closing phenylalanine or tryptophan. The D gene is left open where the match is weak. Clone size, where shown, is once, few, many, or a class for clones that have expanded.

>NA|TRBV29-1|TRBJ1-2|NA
CSVGGPPYGYTF
TGCAGCGTTGGAGGACCGCCCTATGGCTACACCTTC
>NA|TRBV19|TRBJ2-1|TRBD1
CASSSDRGVNEQFF
TGTGCCAGTAGTTCCGACAGGGGGGTAAATGAGCAGTTCTTC
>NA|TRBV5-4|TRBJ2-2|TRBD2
CASSLGGGSLFTGELFF
TGTGCCAGCAGCTTGGGTGGCGGGAGCCTATTCACCGGGGAGCTGTTTTTT
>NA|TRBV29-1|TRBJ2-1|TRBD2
CSAIPDLRAGGPSHNEQFF
TGCAGCGCCATTCCCGACTTAAGAGCGGGAGGGCCTTCCCACAATGAGCAGTTCTTC
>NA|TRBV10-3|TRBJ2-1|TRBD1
CAISEPGTEYNEQFF
TGTGCCATCAGTGAGCCCGGGACAGAATACAATGAGCAGTTCTTC
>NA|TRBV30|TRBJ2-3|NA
CACHPAAMTDTQYF
TGTGCCTGCCACCCCGCCGCGATGACAGATACGCAGTATTTT
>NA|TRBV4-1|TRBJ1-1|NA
CASSQAGGANTEAFF
TGCGCCAGCAGCCAAGCTGGAGGGGCAAACACTGAAGCTTTCTTT
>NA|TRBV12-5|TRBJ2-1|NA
CASGLQGFNEQFF
TGTGCTAGTGGTCTACAGGGATTCAATGAGCAGTTCTTC
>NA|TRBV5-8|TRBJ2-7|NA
CASSKDPSYEQYF
TGTGCCAGCAGCAAGGACCCATCCTACGAGCAGTACTTC
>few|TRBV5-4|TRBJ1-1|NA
CASSLSNLTSSNTEAFF
TGTGCCAGCAGCTTATCCAACTTGACATCCTCGAACACTGAAGCTTTCTTT
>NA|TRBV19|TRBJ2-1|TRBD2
CASSISSGRHNEQFF
TGTGCCAGTAGTATCTCTAGCGGGAGGCACAATGAGCAGTTCTTC
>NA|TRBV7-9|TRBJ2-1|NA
CASSFARGQSSYNEQFF
TGTGCCAGCAGTTTCGCTCGGGGCCAAAGCTCCTACAATGAGCAGTTCTTC
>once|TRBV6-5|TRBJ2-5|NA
CASSYGSGNQETQYF
TGTGCCAGCAGTTACGGCTCCGGGAACCAAGAGACCCAGTACTTC
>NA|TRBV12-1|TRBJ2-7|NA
CASSVDAGLAAYEQYF
TGTGCCAGCAGCGTCGACGCGGGACTAGCGGCGTACGAGCAGTACTTC
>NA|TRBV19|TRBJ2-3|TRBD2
CASRDVGGSTPDTQYF
TGTGCCAGTAGGGACGTGGGCGGGAGTACTCCAGATACGCAGTATTTT
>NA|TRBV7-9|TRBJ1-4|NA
CASSLRGAGDEKLFF
TGTGCCAGCAGCTTACGTGGCGCAGGGGATGAAAAACTGTTTTTT
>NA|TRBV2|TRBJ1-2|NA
CASSRDGNYGYTF
TGTGCCAGCAGTAGGGACGGGAACTATGGCTACACCTTC
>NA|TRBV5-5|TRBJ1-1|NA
CASANRRDSGTEAFF
TGTGCCAGCGCAAACCGCCGGGACTCAGGCACTGAAGCTTTCTTT
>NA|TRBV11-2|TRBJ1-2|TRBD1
CASNPPGQIYGYTF
TGTGCCAGCAATCCCCCGGGACAGATCTATGGCTACACCTTC
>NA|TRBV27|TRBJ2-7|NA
CASSSITREQYF
TGTGCCAGCAGTTCAATTACCCGGGAGCAGTACTTC
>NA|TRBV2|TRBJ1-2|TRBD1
CASSTGTAKGYTF
TGTGCCAGCAGTACCGGGACAGCGAAAGGCTACACCTTC
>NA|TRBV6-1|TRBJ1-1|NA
CASSEEGVAEAFF
TGTGCCAGCAGTGAAGAGGGGGTGGCTGAAGCTTTCTTT
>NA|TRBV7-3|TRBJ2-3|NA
CASSLFVTDTQYF
TGTGCCAGCAGCTTATTTGTAACAGATACGCAGTATTTT
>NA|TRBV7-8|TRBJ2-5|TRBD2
CASSLGLGGRQTQYF
TGTGCCAGCAGCCTGGGACTAGGCGGGAGACAGACCCAGTACTTC